A selection of T cell receptor beta chains follows, all from one sample in a study of blood T cell repertoires in COVID-19. Clones were sequenced by immunoSEQ multiplex PCR, and TCRdb holds only the in-frame ones, with some missing. The data contain over 150,000 clones, about 90% of them seen just once; the ten biggest clones take up more than 20%. The sample taken for sequencing was peripheral blood. The receptor set was obtained from a man between 65 and 85 years old with active or convalescent COVID-19. Both conserved end residues are trimmed from each CDR3. Fields, in order: V gene, J gene, clone size, CDR3 protein. Some rows have no size entry. The others give once, few or many, or a class for an expanded clone.

TRBV6-6	TRBJ2-7	NA	ASGTSGGAWEQY
TRBV2	TRBJ2-7	NA	ASSEARTPAYEQY
TRBV18	TRBJ2-2	NA	ASSPPNGANTGELF
TRBV5-8	TRBJ1-1	NA	ASSWDRNTEAF
TRBV9	TRBJ1-1	once	ASSPVDREAF
TRBV10-3	TRBJ2-1	once	AISDFSTESSYNEQF
TRBV9	TRBJ2-3	NA	ASSVVAGGRNTDTQY
TRBV10-1	TRBJ2-1	NA	ASSETNRAGEQF
TRBV29-1	TRBJ1-5	NA	TLPGGRGLWQPQH
TRBV5-1	TRBJ2-2	few	ASNYPGTGGKTGELF
TRBV27	TRBJ1-5	NA	ASSVRDRYQPQH
TRBV3-1/TRBV3-2	TRBJ1-3	NA	ASSLRGATGGGNTIY
TRBV28	TRBJ2-7	NA	ASSLLGGGHKFSYEQY
TRBV12-5	TRBJ2-7	NA	ASALSNEQY
TRBV9	TRBJ1-2	NA	ASSVDRGPYGYT
TRBV27	TRBJ1-5	NA	ASSPTRTGNQPQH
TRBV19	TRBJ1-2	NA	ASAENYGYT
TRBV10-3	TRBJ2-3	NA	AISDSADTQY
TRBV5-4	TRBJ2-6	NA	ASSLSGNSGANVLT
TRBV18	TRBJ1-3	once	ASSPGADSGNTIY
TRBV19	TRBJ1-6	once	ASKDKYSPLH
TRBV5-4	TRBJ2-7	once	ASSPRQGSYEQY
TRBV30	TRBJ1-3	NA	AWRVGSGNTIC
TRBV5-1	TRBJ2-1	NA	ASKVVSADNEQF
TRBV11-3	TRBJ2-1	once	ASSLGGVSYNEQF
TRBV28	TRBJ2-7	NA	ASSRPREYPKQY
TRBV5-1	TRBJ2-1	few	ASSLDASGSSYNEQF
TRBV7-2	TRBJ1-3	NA	ASSTGVSGNTIY
TRBV7-2	TRBJ2-5	NA	ASSIGTSEVTQY
TRBV19	TRBJ1-2	NA	ASSIREPVGSYGYT
TRBV25-1	TRBJ1-4	NA	ASSARGSLATNEKLF
TRBV7-9	TRBJ2-3	NA	AGYSGGLAGYTDTQY
TRBV4-1	TRBJ2-2	NA	ASSHPSGLAGGPGGELF
TRBV18	TRBJ1-1	NA	ASSPRADTEAF
TRBV19	TRBJ1-2	once	ASSFQDGGHYGYT
TRBV28	TRBJ1-2	once	ASETADRVYGYT
TRBV28	TRBJ1-1	few	ASTPADSSDTEAF
TRBV19	TRBJ2-1	NA	ASSIWRTGQGNEQF
TRBV6-2/TRBV6-3	TRBJ1-2	once	ASSRQGADGNYGYT
TRBV5-8	TRBJ2-1	NA	ASSYQGSSYNEQF
TRBV11-2	TRBJ1-2	NA	ASSSDRGGGYT
TRBV27	TRBJ2-3	once	ASSLRGQGPDTQY
TRBV5-6	TRBJ2-5	NA	ASSFKTSSETQY
TRBV24-1	TRBJ1-4	NA	ATSGPGGSMVLGEKLF
TRBV27	TRBJ2-3	NA	ASSRELGGRGGTQY
TRBV5-4	TRBJ2-2	NA	ASSLRGSFTGELF
TRBV6-2/TRBV6-3	TRBJ2-4	NA	ASSYLGQGAKNIQY
TRBV4-3	TRBJ2-7	NA	ASSQGTLSTYEQY
TRBV6-5	TRBJ1-5	many	ASRGPGSGQPQH
TRBV5-6	TRBJ1-4	NA	ASSLAGGAGEKLF
TRBV14	TRBJ1-2	NA	ASSQSRDYGYT
TRBV2	TRBJ2-2	NA	ASSSFSTGELF
TRBV12-3/TRBV12-4	TRBJ2-2	NA	ASGNANTGELF
TRBV5-1	TRBJ1-5	NA	ASRPGQDNQPQH
TRBV24-1	TRBJ2-2	once	ATSESGRFSAGELF
TRBV30	TRBJ2-1	NA	AWSDQREGLWQF
TRBV16	TRBJ1-5	NA	ASSQLGGNLQPQH